This T cell receptor (beta chain) was sequenced during a study of shared clonotypes between healthy human individuals (dated by TCRdb to 2019 to 2021). With regard to the full study: The cohort comprised a couple of women and three men aged 18 to 49 years. To estimate repertoire size and how much clonotypes are shared between individuals, the study performed deep sequencing of blood TCR repertoires from 4 to 6 healthy adults. To increase sequencing depth and limit assay-specific biases, TCR repertoire library preparation and sequencing were carried out by different laboratories using diverse techniques. Per donor, three plates each were used for CD4 naive and CD4 memory, two for CD8 naive, and one for CD8 memory. Leukapheresis yielded between about 0.85 and 10 billion PBMCs per donor.

From the cysteine up to the phenylalanine, the CDR3 has a length of 13 residues. The DNA shown is the 39-base CDR3, in frame from base 1. V drops 2 bases and J drops 9 bases, leaving 11 bases in between. CDR1 and CDR2 are drawn from the germline V gene: MDHEN, SYDVKM. The donors were healthy, HIV-negative adults who had no recently reported acute infections or vaccinations. Only Caucasian adults living in Nashville, Tennessee, USA were represented among the donors. CD4+ T cells were enriched by magnetic negative selection; naive cells were then positively selected on CD45RA, and the negative fraction formed the memory subset. Blood was collected by leukapheresis, and PBMCs were isolated by Ficoll-Histopaque density gradient centrifugation and then cryopreserved in liquid nitrogen vapor phase. Purity and quantity of every magnetically sorted T cell population were checked by analytical flow cytometry. Genomic DNA was isolated from each sorted fraction and quantified by UV absorbance on a Nanodrop 2000c.

Using the deep immunoSEQ assay, TCR CDR3 regions were amplified from genomic DNA by multiplex PCR. Genomic DNA extracted from each cell subset was distributed evenly over all wells of several immunoSEQ 96-well plates, and each plate served as one replicate. For sorted subsets, roughly 200 ng genomic DNA, equal to some 28,000 T cell genomes, was loaded into each replicate PCR. Purified libraries were measured with a Qubit 3.0 fluorometer, size-checked on a Bioanalyzer 2100, and measured again with the KAPA Library Quantification kit. Each immunoSEQ 96-well plate was sequenced on its own single-read 150-cycle Illumina NextSeq 550 flow cell. Turning to the authors' computational methods: The immunoSEQ output contained only junctional sequences without quality scores, so filtering could not match that applied to full-length reads. Sequences were annotated with PyIR, a Python wrapper for IgBLAST v1.9, and V/J genes and CDR3 were assigned using IMGT germline references. Reads were removed for weak V/J assignments (E-value above 1e-6), missing CDR3, stop codons, out-of-frame junctions, or ambiguous translated residues. V3J clonotypes were defined as sequences sharing the same inferred V gene, J gene, and CDR3 amino acid sequence. Percentage overlap between repertoires was computed as shared unique clonotypes divided by the size of the smaller repertoire. Repertoire richness was assessed with RTK rarefaction, the Chao1 estimator, and Recon v2.1 estimates of unobserved clonotypes. OLGA was used to compute generation probabilities for all TCRbeta clonotypes that the gDNA method yielded from a handful of donors. As stored in TCRdb, this immuneACCESS dataset retains in-frame rearrangements with V and J assigned. A fraction of the clones does not appear; measured against another copy, unresolved V genes explain less than half of the discrepancy, and the remainder lacks a known reason. Clone size and V and J calls were adopted from that table, with D and trimming inferred from the DNA. This sample has more than 550,000 clones in its table, and 72% of those were observed once. Less than 2% of the sample lies in the top ten.

To note about this clone: It has no known antigen specificity. Base-call qualities are not available, and no considerably larger clone is one nucleotide away.

Findings and caveats that apply to the study as a whole: Even with the large sequencing depth, rarefaction of the sorted-subset datasets indicated that sequencing was incomplete. Clonotypes shared by all four sorted-subset donors showed higher generation probabilities than non-shared clonotypes. About 5% of naive CD4, 3% to 4% of naive CD8, around 2.3% of memory CD4, and about 0.4% of memory CD8 clonotypes were shared across several donors. The small number of donors limited the genetic and exposure-history diversity represented. Only blood was sampled, and tissue TCR repertoires likely differ from those in blood. Based on pairwise subsampling, the degree of clonotype sharing among donors was expected to be affected by sequencing depth. Naive subsets generally had larger estimated clonotype richness than memory subsets did.

The sample taken for sequencing was memory CD4+ T cells sorted from blood. Explained via the paper, the cell subset or site label denotes: CD45RA-negative fraction. The chain links TRBV28 with TRBJ2-1; the D gene cannot be resolved reliably. The sequence was obtained from a woman younger than 45 in good health. This receptor has the CDR3 CASSLVAPGEQFF. The bases are TGTGCCAGCAGTTTAGTGGCACCCGGTGAGCAGTTCTTC. The reference TRBV28 and TRBJ2-1 proteins fill in what lies around the CDR3, so the full variable domain reads DVKVTQSSRYLVKRTGEKVFLECVQDMDHENMFWYRQDPGLGLRLIYFSYDVKMKEKGDIPEGYSVSREKKERFSLILESASTNQTSMYLCASSLVAPGEQFFGPGTRLTVL.